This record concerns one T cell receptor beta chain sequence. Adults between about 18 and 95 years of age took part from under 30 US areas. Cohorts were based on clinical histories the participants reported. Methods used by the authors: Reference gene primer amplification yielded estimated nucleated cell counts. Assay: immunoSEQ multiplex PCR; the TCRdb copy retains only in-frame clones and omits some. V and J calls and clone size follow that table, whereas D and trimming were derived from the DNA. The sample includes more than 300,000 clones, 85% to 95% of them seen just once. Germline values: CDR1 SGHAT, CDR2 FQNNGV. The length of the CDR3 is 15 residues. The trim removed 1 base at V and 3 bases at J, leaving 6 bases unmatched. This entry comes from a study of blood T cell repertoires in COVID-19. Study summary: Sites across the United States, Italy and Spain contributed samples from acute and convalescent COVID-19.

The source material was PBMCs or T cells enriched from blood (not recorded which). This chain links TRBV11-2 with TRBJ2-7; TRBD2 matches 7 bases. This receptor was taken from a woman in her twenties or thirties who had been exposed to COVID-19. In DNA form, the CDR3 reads TGTGCCAGCAGCTTAGTGGGCGGGGGAAGCTACGAGCAGTACTTC. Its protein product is CASSLVGGGSYEQYF.